The TCR beta chain under discussion was sequenced for a study of Ad26.COV2.S vaccination and SARS-CoV-2 variants (dated by TCRdb to the early 2020s). Context from the whole study: Donors in the vaccine arm were drawn from COV1001, a multicentre, randomized, double-blind, placebo-controlled phase I-IIa trial testing Ad26.COV2.S in healthy adults. Trial participants were randomized into five groups of five, in which low-dose or high-dose Ad26.COV2.S was given once or twice, or placebo was given on both occasions. Sequencing of the TCRbeta repertoire served to evaluate the specificity and breadth of SARS-CoV-2-reactive T cell receptors following Ad26.COV2.S vaccination. Ad26.COV2.S was administered intramuscularly at a dose of 5x10^10 or 1x10^11 viral particles, either as one shot or as two shots given 56 days apart. The TCR-sequenced set comprised approximately 30 samples: some 20 Ad26.COV2.S vaccine recipients, 5 placebo recipients and 8 SARS-CoV-2 convalescent individuals. Investigators did not know the trial group allocation while performing experiments and assessing outcomes.

Notes on this clone: The clone's antigen remains unknown. One base away there is no much larger clone; base qualities are not given.

Counted from cysteine to phenylalanine, this CDR3 has 14 amino acids. The kept DNA is CDR3 alone, 42 bases in frame from the first base. V is cut back by 5 bases and J by 3 bases, with 2 bases in the junction unmatched. According to the germline V gene, CDR1 reads SGHTA and CDR2 reads FQGNSA. Points the paper makes about the study in general: It was noted by the authors that total T cell responses may have been underestimated by the TCR breadth and depth analyses. The study was not powered to compare responses between vaccine doses or regimens. After vaccination, substantial breadth of spike-specific CD8+ and CD4+ T cell responses was reported. Ad26.COV2.S recipients had higher spike-specific TCR breadth than placebo recipients (P = 0.0014). Comparable non-spike TCR breadth was observed between vaccine and placebo recipients, consistent with only spike being contained in the vaccine.

The sample's treatment or condition, from its label and the paper: around 19 received Ad26.COV2.S at low or high dose, single or two shots; 5 received placebo; per-sample allocation not given. Repertoires of vaccine and placebo recipients were sequenced from samples taken on day 63 after the first injection. Between 29 July and 7 August 2020, Cohort 1b enrolled about two dozen adults aged 18-55 years at one site in Boston, USA. Ad26.COV2.S was a replication-incompetent adenovirus type 26 vector that expressed a prefusion-stabilized SARS-CoV-2 spike protein derived from the original Wuhan strain. TCRbeta CDR3 regions were sequenced with the immunoSEQ Assay. After extraction, genomic DNA underwent amplification by bias-controlled multiplex PCR, followed by high-throughput sequencing. Under the source paper's analysis protocol: To quantify the absolute abundance of every unique TCRbeta CDR3 region, sequences were collapsed and filtered. T cell fraction was estimated by normalization of TCRbeta template counts to usable DNA, with usable DNA being measured through amplification of reference genes present in all nucleated cells. Repertoire TCRs were annotated as SARS-CoV-2-specific by exact matching of V gene, CDR3 amino acid sequence and J gene to a known reactive TCR set. The reference SARS-CoV-2 TCR set came from MIRA and was filtered for enrichment in COVID-19-positive ImmuneCODE repertoires, removing public or cross-reactive TCRs. Using the MIRA antigens, annotated TCRs were further analysed by specific ORF or by position within an ORF. Breadth was defined as annotated unique rearrangements over total unique productive rearrangements; depth was the summed frequency of those rearrangements. TCR breadth was compared between groups using two-sided Wilcoxon rank-sum tests. Drawn from immuneACCESS, this table holds only the in-frame rearrangements with V and J called that TCRdb kept. Clones are partly lost; checked studies trace under half to an unresolved V gene and leave the rest unexplained. Clone size and V and J calls were adopted from that table, with D and trimming inferred from the DNA. The table for this sample lists about 350,000 clones; roughly 91% of them were counted only once. The ten most abundant clones make up approximately 5% of the sample.

Sequenced material: peripheral blood, taken in a trial of Ad26.COV2.S vaccine versus placebo. This clonotype was sampled from a person between 18 and 65 years old who received the Ad26.COV2.S COVID-19 vaccine or a placebo. The chain links TRBV7-2 with TRBJ1-5, with 9 central nucleotides matching TRBD1. The nucleotides read TGTGCCAGCAGCAGGGACAGGGACAATCAGCCCCAGCATTTT. It codes for CASSRDRDNQPQHF.